The 7 T cell receptor beta chains below all came from one sample that was sequenced in a study of Ad26.COV2.S vaccination and SARS-CoV-2 variants (dated by TCRdb to about 2021). The meaning of the sample's treatment or condition label: 19 received Ad26.COV2.S at low or high dose, single or two shots; several received placebo; per-sample allocation not given. Repertoires of vaccine and placebo recipients were sequenced from samples taken on day 63 after the first injection. Receptors were amplified or captured by the immunoSEQ multiplex PCR assay. The immuneACCESS repertoire file appears here via TCRdb, limited to in-frame rearrangements. These files lack a portion of the clones; in checked studies, under half of the deficit traces to unresolved V genes, and the cause of the others is not known. The sample contains about 250,000 clones, about 90% of them found a single time. Of the sample, about 3.1% is held by the ten largest clones.

Sequences were derived from peripheral blood, sampled in a trial of Ad26.COV2.S vaccine versus placebo. Source of these receptors: a person between 18 and 60 years old who received the Ad26.COV2.S COVID-19 vaccine or a placebo.

The V call is TRBV11-2, the J call TRBJ1-1; D uncertain. The CDR3 contains 14 residues. Trimming removed 5 bases from V and 10 bases from J, with 20 bases in between. CDR1 is SGHAT, CDR2 FQNNGV, per germline. CDR3 sequence (DNA): TGTGCCAGCAGCCCGTTGAGATTGCTTAATGGAGCTTTCTTT. It yields the protein CASSPLRLLNGAFF. The whole variable domain, remainder taken from reference TRBV11-2 and TRBJ1-1, is EAGVAQSPRYKIIEKRQSVAFWCNPISGHATLYWYQQILGQGPKLLIQFQNNGVVDDSQLPKDRFSAERLKGVDSTLKIQPAKLEDSAVYLCASSPLRLLNGAFFGQGTRLTVV.

The V call is TRBV3-1 (or the pseudogene TRBV3-2), the J call TRBJ1-6, with 7 bases lining up with TRBD1. The CDR3 covers 13 residues. Germline V lookup: CDR1 LGHDT, CDR2 YNNKEL (reference sequence). V trimming: 8 bases; J trimming: 3 bases; junction bases outside the gene matches: 1. CDR3 residues: CASQGGYNSPLHF. Written as DNA, the CDR3 is TGTGCCAGCCAGGGGGGCTATAATTCACCCCTCCACTTT.

The chain recombines TRBV6-5 with TRBJ1-3; 7 bases are shared with TRBD1. This CDR3 has 14 amino acids. Germline V CDR1 and CDR2: MNHEY, SVGAGI. V shed 6 bases and J 5 bases; nucleotides not matched to a gene: 7. The chain's CDR3 is CASSREQGRNTIYF. CDR3 DNA: TGTGCCAGCAGCCGAGAACAGGGGAGAAACACCATATATTTT.

This clone occurred once. The chain joins TRBV18 to TRBJ1-2; 7 bases match TRBD1. The CDR3 totals 13 residues. Germline lookup yields CDR1 KGHSH and CDR2 LQKENI. Trimming took 2 bases from V and 10 from J; bases not matched to a gene: 7. CDR3 nucleotides: TGTGCCAGCTCACCAGACAGGGTTGCTGTCTACACCTTC. It yields the protein CASSPDRVAVYTF.

The rearrangement joins TRBV6-5 to TRBJ1-1; 9 bases fit TRBD1. Germline CDR1 and CDR2: MNHEY and SVGAGI. Germline trimming cut 7 bases from V and 4 bases from J; bases unmatched to any gene: 10. The CDR3 runs 15 residues. The chain's CDR3 is CASNGGGTGTTEAFF. The CDR3 DNA reads TGTGCCAGCAACGGGGGGGGGACAGGGACCACTGAAGCTTTCTTT.

This chain links TRBV7-9 with TRBJ2-5, with a tentative D call TRBD1 (6 bases). The CDR3 runs 14 residues. Germline V gene sequence: CDR1 SEHNR, CDR2 FQNEAQ (reference sequence). Trimming took off 3 bases at V and 4 bases at J, with 12 bases between the two ends. The CDR3 protein is CASSFRGLPETQYF. CDR3 bases: TGTGCCAGCAGCTTCAGGGGATTGCCAGAGACCCAGTACTTC. Complete variable domain (other parts from reference TRBV7-9 and TRBJ2-5): DTGVSQNPRHKITKRGQNVTFRCDPISEHNRLYWYRQTLGQGPEFLTYFQNEAQLEKSRLLSDRFSAERPKGSFSTLEIQRTEQGDSAMYLCASSFRGLPETQYFGPGTRLLVL.

The chain links TRBV11-2 to TRBJ1-1; 7 positions agree with TRBD1. The ends lost 6 bases at V and 4 bases at J; junction bases unmatched: 8. Germline V gives CDR1 SGHAT, CDR2 FQNNGV. The CDR3 consists of 14 residues. CDR3: CASRPRQGGTEAFF. As DNA, the CDR3 is TGTGCCAGCAGACCACGACAGGGAGGCACTGAAGCTTTCTTT.